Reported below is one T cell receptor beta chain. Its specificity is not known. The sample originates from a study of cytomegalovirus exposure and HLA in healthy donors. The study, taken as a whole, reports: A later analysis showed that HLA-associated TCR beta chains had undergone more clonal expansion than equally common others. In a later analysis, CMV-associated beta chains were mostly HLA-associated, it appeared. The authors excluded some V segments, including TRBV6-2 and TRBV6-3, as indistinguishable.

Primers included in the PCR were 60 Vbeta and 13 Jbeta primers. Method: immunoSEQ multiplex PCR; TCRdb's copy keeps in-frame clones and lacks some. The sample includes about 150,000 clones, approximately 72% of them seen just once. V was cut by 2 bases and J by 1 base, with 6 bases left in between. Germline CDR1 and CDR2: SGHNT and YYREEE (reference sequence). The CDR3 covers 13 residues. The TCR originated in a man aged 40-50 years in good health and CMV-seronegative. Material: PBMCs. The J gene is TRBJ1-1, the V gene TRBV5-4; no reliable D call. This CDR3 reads CASSLYKNTEAFF. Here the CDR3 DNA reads TGTGCCAGCAGCTTATACAAGAACACTGAAGCTTTCTTT.